The rows below give T cell receptor beta chains drawn from one sample of a study of blood T cell repertoires in COVID-19. Assay: immunoSEQ multiplex PCR; the TCRdb copy retains only in-frame clones and omits some. In the table there are 76,000 or so clones, 90% to 95% of which are singletons. Source material: peripheral blood. The receptors were sampled from a human donor in a cohort sampled during active COVID-19. Each CDR3 is given with its conserved first and last residue. Fields, in order: J gene, D gene, V gene, clone size, CDR3 DNA, CDR3 protein. The D gene is left open where the match is weak. Not every row has a clone size; where given, it reads once, few, many or a size class.

>TRBJ1-1|TRBD1|TRBV18|-
TGTGCCAGCTCACCCACACAGGGGACGAACACTGAAGCTTTCTTT
CASSPTQGTNTEAFF
>TRBJ2-5|TRBD2|TRBV9|once
TGTGCCAGCAGCGTAGGGGACTATATGTACCAAGAGACCCAGTACTTC
CASSVGDYMYQETQYF
>TRBJ2-7|-|TRBV19|once
TGTGCCAGTAGTAAGACGGGAACCTACGAGCAGTACTTC
CASSKTGTYEQYF
>TRBJ1-6|-|TRBV7-8|once
TGTGCCAGCAGCTTAGGCCAGGGGAGCTCCTATAATTCACCCCTCCACTTT
CASSLGQGSSYNSPLHF
>TRBJ2-2|-|TRBV6-4|-
TGTGCCAGCAGCGAACAGAGCACCGGGGAGCTGTTTTTT
CASSEQSTGELFF
>TRBJ1-1|TRBD1|TRBV5-5|-
TGTGCCAGCAGCCCGTTGGACAGGGGGCACACTGAAGCTTTCTTT
CASSPLDRGHTEAFF
>TRBJ1-6|-|TRBV4-3|few
TGCGCCAGCAGCCAAGATCCGACAGGTTCACCCCTCCACTTT
CASSQDPTGSPLHF
>TRBJ2-2|TRBD2|TRBV9|-
TGTGCCAGCAGATCTAGCGGATCACAAGGAACCGGGGAGCTGTTTTTT
CASRSSGSQGTGELFF
>TRBJ2-5|TRBD1|TRBV7-9|-
TGTGCCAGCAGCTTCAGGGGGCTCTATGGGACCCAGTACTTC
CASSFRGLYGTQYF
>TRBJ2-7|TRBD1|TRBV7-8|once
TGTGCCAGCAGCCCCTACAGGGGGCCCCCTTACGAGCAGTACTTC
CASSPYRGPPYEQYF
>TRBJ2-1|TRBD2|TRBV7-2|-
TGTGCCAGCAGCTTGACTAGCGGGGGGAACAATGAGCAGTTCTTC
CASSLTSGGNNEQFF
>TRBJ2-1|TRBD1|TRBV6-6|-
TGTGCCAGCAGACTCGGGACAGGGGACAGTGAGCAGTTCTTC
CASRLGTGDSEQFF
>TRBJ2-5|TRBD1|TRBV4-2|-
TGTGCCAGCAGCCAAGGCCAGGGACAGGGGATGGAGACCCAGTACTTC
CASSQGQGQGMETQYF
>TRBJ2-5|-|TRBV11-2|-
TGTGCCAGCGTGCCGGGACACAGAGAGACCCAGTACTTC
CASVPGHRETQYF
>TRBJ1-6|TRBD1|TRBV15|-
TGTGCCACCAGCCGAACAGGGGTGGGTTCACCCCTCCACTTT
CATSRTGVGSPLHF
>TRBJ2-2|-|TRBV12-5|once
TGTGCTAGTGGTTATCTGCCAGGGGTCAACACCGGGGAGCTGTTTTTT
CASGYLPGVNTGELFF
>TRBJ2-1|TRBD1|TRBV27|-
TGTGCCAGCAGGCTTTGGGACAGGGCCAATGAGCAGTTCTTC
CASRLWDRANEQFF
>TRBJ2-5|TRBD2|TRBV27|-
TGTGCCAGCAGAAGACTAGCGGGGGCTGAGACCCAGTACTTC
CASRRLAGAETQYF
>TRBJ1-1|TRBD1|TRBV19|-
TGTGCCAGTAGAAAACAGGGGGCTGGTACTGAAGCTTTCTTT
CASRKQGAGTEAFF
>TRBJ2-3|TRBD2|TRBV4-2|once
TGTGCCAGCAGCCAATTGGCGGCGGGAGGGGCCACAGATACGCAGTATTTT
CASSQLAAGGATDTQYF
>TRBJ2-3|TRBD1|TRBV11-3|-
TGTGCCAGCAGCTTAGGTCGACAGGGCAGGACAGATACGCAGTATTTT
CASSLGRQGRTDTQYF
>TRBJ2-1|-|TRBV19|many
TGTGCCAGTAGTCCGGGCGTGGGGCGTCAGCCTACAAATGAGCAGTTCTTC
CASSPGVGRQPTNEQFF
>TRBJ1-4|-|TRBV20-1|-
TGCAGTGCTAGGACAGATGAAAAACTGTTTTTT
CSARTDEKLFF
>TRBJ1-1|-|TRBV6-1|-
TGTGCCAGCAGTGAGTGGGGGGGAGCTTTCTTT
CASSEWGGAFF
>TRBJ2-1|-|TRBV3-1/TRBV3-2|-
TGTGCCAGCAGCCACGGGGCGGGACTCTCCTACAATGAGCAGTTCTTC
CASSHGAGLSYNEQFF
>TRBJ2-3|-|TRBV6-5|-
TGTGCCAGCACCCTGAGGGCCCTTAGCACAGATACGCAGTATTTT
CASTLRALSTDTQYF
>TRBJ1-4|-|TRBV5-1|-
TGCGCCAGCAGCCAACAGACGGTAGGAAAACTGTTTTTT
CASSQQTVGKLFF
>TRBJ1-2|-|TRBV6-6|-
TGTGCCAGCAGCGATCCGGGGGGGAATAACTATGGCTACACCTTC
CASSDPGGNNYGYTF
>TRBJ1-1|-|TRBV12-3/TRBV12-4|-
TGTGCCAGCAGTTTCCACAGGGCTGAAGCTTTCTTT
CASSFHRAEAFF
>TRBJ2-7|TRBD2|TRBV7-2|-
TGTGCCAGCAGCTTAGGGTCGGGGGGGTACTACGAGCAGTACTTC
CASSLGSGGYYEQYF